The next 31 T cell receptor beta chains were all read from a single sample in a study of cytotoxic CD8 clonotypes in ibrutinib-treated CLL. The table came from immunoSEQ multiplex PCR; TCRdb's copy has only in-frame clones and leaves some out. Of roughly 180,000 clones listed, over 60% are singletons. Sequences were derived from PBMCs, sampled after 24 months of ibrutinib treatment. All receptors derive from a human donor with chronic lymphocytic leukemia.

The V gene is TRBV27, the J gene TRBJ2-2, with no clear D. The ends were cut back, 4 bases at V and 0 bases at J, with 3 bases in the middle. Germline values: CDR1 MNHEY, CDR2 SMNVEV (reference sequence). This CDR3 contains 13 residues. For the CDR3, the DNA is TGTGCCAGCAGTTCTACGAACACCGGGGAGCTGTTTTTT. Protein sequence: CASSSTNTGELFF.

This chain uses TRBV11-2 with TRBJ1-2, with unresolved D. V lost 5 bases, J lost 2 bases, and 12 bases lay in between. Germline V gene sequence: CDR1 SGHAT, CDR2 FQNNGV. This CDR3 contains 14 residues. CDR3 loop: CASSGGRINYGYTF. The CDR3, as DNA: TGTGCCAGCAGCGGAGGACGGATAAACTATGGCTACACCTTC. Combining the CDR3 with reference TRBV11-2 and TRBJ1-2 gives the whole variable domain EAGVAQSPRYKIIEKRQSVAFWCNPISGHATLYWYQQILGQGPKLLIQFQNNGVVDDSQLPKDRFSAERLKGVDSTLKIQPAKLEDSAVYLCASSGGRINYGYTFGSGTRLTVV.

This clone was counted only a few times. This chain links TRBV19 with TRBJ2-1, with D maybe TRBD2 (5 bases). The ends were cut back, 3 bases at V and 8 bases at J, with 17 bases in the middle. The CDR3 extends over 15 amino acids. CDR1 and CDR2 (germline): LNHDA, SQIVND (reference sequence). CDR3: CASSIIADFRDEQFF. CDR3 in DNA: TGTGCCAGTAGTATTATCGCGGACTTTAGGGATGAGCAGTTCTTC.

This CDR3 reads CASSFGTIQETQYF. Written as DNA, the CDR3 is TGTGCCAGCAGTTTCGGGACCATCCAAGAGACCCAGTACTTC. The rearrangement links TRBV28 to TRBJ2-5, with D perhaps assigned TRBD1 or TRBD2 (5 bases each). With 3 bases removed from V and 1 base from J, the gap between germline ends came to 9 bases. This CDR3 comprises 14 residues. Germline V gives CDR1 MDHEN, CDR2 SYDVKM.

Only a few counts were recorded for this clone. V gene TRBV25-1 combines with J gene TRBJ2-2; D is tentatively TRBD1 or TRBD2 (5 bases each). CDR3 length: 13 amino acids. Germline V lookup: CDR1 MGHDK, CDR2 SYGVNS. Trimming pared 5 bases from V and 4 bases from J, leaving 8 bases between. CDR3 loop: CASSYGATGELFF. The CDR3 bases are TGTGCCAGCAGTTACGGGGCCACCGGGGAGCTGTTTTTT. The full variable domain, its missing parts supplied by reference TRBV25-1 and TRBJ2-2, is EADIYQTPRYLVIGTGKKITLECSQTMGHDKMYWYQQDPGMELHLIHYSYGVNSTEKGDLSSESTVSRIRTEHFPLTLESARPSHTSQYLCASSYGATGELFFGEGSRLTVL.

This clone was picked up a small number of times. The chain couples TRBV7-9 to TRBJ2-5; no clear D gene. This CDR3 has 11 amino acids. Trimming removed 7 bases from V and 5 bases from J, with 8 bases in between. Per germline, CDR1 SEHNR and CDR2 FQNEAQ (reference sequence). The CDR3: CASMFAETQYF. For the CDR3, the DNA is TGTGCCAGCATGTTTGCGGAGACCCAGTACTTC.

The V and J genes are TRBV7-2 and TRBJ2-7; D is unresolved. The V end lost 1 base, the J end lost 6 bases, and 7 bases lay between the germline ends. The CDR3 runs to 12 residues. CDR1 and CDR2 from the germline V gene are SGHTA and FQGNSA. The CDR3: CASSLDRVEQYF. The CDR3 coding sequence is TGTGCCAGCAGCTTAGATAGGGTCGAGCAGTACTTC.

In its sample, this clone was seen a few times. The chain is built from TRBV18 and TRBJ2-1; 9 bases are shared with TRBD2. V dropped 1 base and J dropped 9; count of bases not matched to a gene: 16. The germline V gene has CDR1 KGHSH and CDR2 LQKENI. The CDR3 sequence is 18 residues long. DNA of the CDR3: TGTGCCAGCTCACCACTTGCTAGCGGGACGTCGTACTATGGTGAGCAGTTCTTC. Residues: CASSPLASGTSYYGEQFF.

V is TRBV7-9 and J is TRBJ2-1, with 10 bases lining up with TRBD2. Per the germline V gene, CDR1 is SEHNR and CDR2 is FQNEAQ (reference sequence). The trim removed 0 bases at V and 6 bases at J, leaving 5 bases unmatched. The CDR3 is 16 amino acids. The CDR3 loop reads CASSLAGLAGANEQFF. CDR3 DNA: TGTGCCAGCAGCTTAGCAGGGCTAGCGGGAGCCAATGAGCAGTTCTTC.

The chain links TRBV9 to TRBJ2-5; the D gene is possibly TRBD2 (5 bases). With 4 bases removed from V and 4 bases from J, the gap between germline ends came to 8 bases. Looked up from germline, CDR1 is SGDLS and CDR2 is YYNGEE. The CDR3 is made up of 12 amino acids. CDR3 DNA: TGTGCCAGCAGCCCCCGGGGAGAGACCCAGTACTTC. This encodes CASSPRGETQYF.

The chain recombines TRBV6-5 with TRBJ1-2; TRBD1 is a possible D gene (5 bases). Germline V gives CDR1 MNHEY, CDR2 SVGAGI. V dropped 4 bases and J dropped 1 base, with 16 bases sitting between them. The CDR3 runs to 16 residues. As DNA, the CDR3 is TGTGCCAGCAGTTCACCCTTTAGGGGACTTAACTATGGCTACACCTTC. Residues: CASSSPFRGLNYGYTF.

This chain uses TRBV5-8 with TRBJ2-1; 8 nucleotides align to TRBD1. CDR1 is SGHTS and CDR2 is YDEGEE in the germline V gene. Trimming at V came to 3 bases and at J to 2 bases, leaving 4 bases not matched to a gene. The CDR3 consists of 15 residues. The CDR3 bases are TGTGCCAGCAGCTCCGGGACAGGTCCCTACAATGAGCAGTTCTTC. This sequence encodes CASSSGTGPYNEQFF.

This chain joins TRBV27 and TRBJ2-5; D is unclear. The CDR3 has 15 residues. Between the trimmed V and J ends, which lost 4 bases and 5 bases, there was a span of 17 bases. Germline V gene data show CDR1 as MNHEY and CDR2 as SMNVEV (reference sequence). The CDR3: CASSSRRPLGETQYF. The CDR3 bases are TGTGCCAGCAGTTCCCGACGGCCGCTCGGGGAGACCCAGTACTTC.

The chain joins TRBV9 to TRBJ2-3, with D possibly being TRBD1 or TRBD2 (5 bases each). The germline V and J ends were trimmed by 0 bases and 2 bases, with 10 bases remaining between them. Germline CDR1 SGDLS, CDR2 YYNGEE. The CDR3 contains 15 residues. The CDR3 here is CASSVASGPTDTQYF. The DNA for the CDR3 is TGTGCCAGCAGCGTAGCGTCGGGACCCACAGATACGCAGTATTTT.

Ten or more counts support this clone. The chain combines TRBV15 with TRBJ2-7; TRBD2 aligns across 8 bases. Trimming at V came to 3 bases and at J to 3 bases, leaving 1 base not matched to a gene. Germline values: CDR1 LNHNV, CDR2 YYDKDF (reference sequence). This CDR3 region has 13 residues. This CDR3 is CATSRGTSYEQYF. The CDR3 DNA follows: TGTGCCACCAGCAGGGGGACTAGCTACGAGCAGTACTTC.

V is TRBV4-2 and J is TRBJ2-1, with a weak D call TRBD2 (5 bases). Germline lookup yields CDR1 LGHNA and CDR2 YNFKEQ. V shed 2 bases and J shed 0 bases, with 11 bases lying between them. The CDR3 has 16 residues. In DNA, the CDR3 is TGTGCCAGCAGCCAACTACTAGGAAGCTCCTACAATGAGCAGTTCTTC. Amino acid sequence: CASSQLLGSSYNEQFF.

The chain couples TRBV6-5 to TRBJ1-2, with D unclear. Per germline, CDR1 MNHEY and CDR2 SVGAGI. V dropped 5 bases and J dropped 3 bases, with 7 bases sitting between them. CDR3 length: 12 amino acids. The CDR3 bases are TGTGCCAGCAGTCATCGGGACTATGGCTACACCTTC. Its translation is CASSHRDYGYTF.

This clone was observed a single time. The rearrangement links TRBV6-5 to TRBJ2-1; possibly TRBD2 for D (5 bases). CDR3 length: 13 amino acids. The V gene lost 3 bases and the J gene lost 4 bases, with 7 bases spanning the gap. Germline loops: CDR1 MNHEY, CDR2 SVGAGI. The CDR3 DNA sequence: TGTGCCAGCAGTTATGACTATTACAATGAGCAGTTCTTC. Amino acids: CASSYDYYNEQFF.

The chain joins TRBV7-3 to TRBJ2-5; D is ambiguous. CDR3 length equals 13 residues. V lost 2 bases to trimming and J lost 0 bases, with 4 bases between them. The V gene's germline CDR1 is SGHTA and CDR2 FQGTGA. The CDR3 region has the DNA TGTGCCAGCAGCTTACAGTACCAAGAGACCCAGTACTTC. It specifies CASSLQYQETQYF. The complete variable domain, with remaining parts taken from reference TRBV7-3 and TRBJ2-5, reads GAGVSQTPSNKVTEKGKYVELRCDPISGHTALYWYRQSLGQGPEFLIYFQGTGAADDSGLPNDRFFAVRPEGSVSTLKIQRTERGDSAVYLCASSLQYQETQYFGPGTRLLVL.

The chain is built from TRBV4-1 and TRBJ2-7, with 8 bases identical to TRBD2. CDR3 length: 13 amino acids. Germline assignment: CDR1 MGHRA and CDR2 YSYEKL. After removal of 2 bases from V and 6 bases from J, the junction contained 3 bases not matched to a gene. The CDR3 DNA reads as TGCGCCAGCAGCCAATACCGGGAGGGCGAGCAGTACTTC. Translated: CASSQYREGEQYF.

The chain links TRBV29-1 to TRBJ2-1; TRBD1 aligns across 8 bases. CDR3 length equals 14 residues. Germline V gene data show CDR1 as SQVTM and CDR2 as ANQGSEA. V trimming: 3 bases; J trimming: 5 bases; junction bases outside the gene matches: 6. CDR3 DNA: TGCAGCGTTGACCCCCGACAGGGGAACAATGAGCAGTTCTTC. Protein product: CSVDPRQGNNEQFF.

V gene TRBV11-2 combines with J gene TRBJ2-1; 9 nucleotides match TRBD2. The trim removed 5 bases at V and 7 bases at J, leaving 9 bases unmatched. CDR3 size: 15 residues. CDR1 and CDR2 (germline): SGHAT, FQNNGV. The CDR3, as DNA: TGTGCCAGCAGCCCCCGACTAGCGGTCTGGAATGAGCAGTTCTTC. Its protein is CASSPRLAVWNEQFF.

Here the CDR3 DNA reads TGTGCCAGCAGCTTAGGCGACAGGGGCATTCACCACGAGCAGTACTTC. Encoded protein: CASSLGDRGIHHEQYF. J is TRBJ2-7 and V is TRBV7-2, with TRBD1 identical over 8 bases. CDR1 and CDR2 (germline): SGHTA, FQGNSA. The CDR3 has 16 residues. Unmatched junction bases numbered 10, after V lost 1 base and J lost 5 bases. Drawing the rest from reference TRBV7-2 and TRBJ2-7, the complete variable domain is GAGVSQSPSNKVTEKGKDVELRCDPISGHTALYWYRQSLGQGLEFLIYFQGNSAPDKSGLPSDRFSAERTGGSVSTLTIQRTQQEDSAVYLCASSLGDRGIHHEQYFGPGTRLTVT.

This clone was counted a single time. V and J are TRBV4-2 and TRBJ2-7; the D is unclear. With 0 bases removed from V and 3 bases from J, the gap between germline ends came to 12 bases. Germline CDR1 and CDR2: LGHNA and YNFKEQ. The CDR3 has 15 residues. CDR3 nucleotides: TGTGCCAGCAGCCAAGATTTTGGCTTGGACTACGAGCAGTACTTC. Amino acids: CASSQDFGLDYEQYF.

The V call is TRBV18, the J call TRBJ2-7; 7 positions match TRBD1. V dropped 5 bases and J dropped 4; count of bases not matched to a gene: 5. This CDR3 spans 13 amino acids. Germline V CDR1 and CDR2: KGHSH, LQKENI. The CDR3 reads CASSGDSSYEQYF. CDR3 nucleotide sequence: TGTGCCAGCTCAGGGGACAGTTCTTACGAGCAGTACTTC.

The chain carries TRBV29-1 and TRBJ1-1; 9 bases map to TRBD1. Trimming took 1 base from V and 0 from J; bases not matched to a gene: 6. The CDR3 extends over 16 amino acids. CDR1 is SQVTM and CDR2 is ANQGSEA in the germline V gene. CDR3 nucleotide sequence: TGCAGCGTTGAAGGGACAGGGGATGAAATGAACACTGAAGCTTTCTTT. Translated: CSVEGTGDEMNTEAFF.

This chain uses TRBV5-8 with TRBJ2-1, with 8 bases fitting TRBD2. The length of the CDR3 is 15 residues. The J segment lost 8 bases and the V segment lost 4 bases, leaving 11 bases of the junction unmatched. Germline V gene lookup returns CDR1 SGHTS and CDR2 YDEGEE. The CDR3 DNA reads TGTGCCAGCAGCCCCCTAGCGGGCTCCGGGGATGAGCAGTTCTTC. The encoded protein is CASSPLAGSGDEQFF.

The chain links TRBV6-5 to TRBJ2-7; 9 nucleotides align to TRBD1. The CDR3 is 14 residues long. V was pared by 4 bases and J by 3 bases, with 4 bases of the junction left unmatched. CDR1 and CDR2 (germline): MNHEY, SVGAGI. The CDR3 region is CASSSGTGYYEQYF. In nucleotides, the CDR3 is TGTGCCAGCAGTTCGGGGACAGGGTACTACGAGCAGTACTTC.

The CDR3 region has the DNA TGTGCCAGCAGGAGACAGCTCCAAGAGACCCAGTACTTC. It encodes CASRRQLQETQYF. V usage is TRBV5-8 and J usage is TRBJ2-5; D perhaps matches TRBD1 (5 bases). The V gene's germline CDR1 is SGHTS and CDR2 YDEGEE. The CDR3 has 13 residues. V dropped 5 bases and J dropped 1 base, with 9 bases sitting between them.

V usage is TRBV6-1 and J usage is TRBJ1-2; D unclear. The CDR3 contains 20 residues. V gave up 6 bases and J gave up 6 bases, with 35 bases separating them. CDR1 and CDR2 from the germline V gene are MNHNS and SASEGT. The CDR3 sequence: CASSESLHLDWVGPLDGYTF. The DNA of the CDR3 is TGTGCCAGCAGCGAATCTCTTCATCTAGACTGGGTGGGTCCCCTCGATGGCTACACCTTC.

This chain connects TRBV19 to TRBJ2-7; D is uncertain. Looked up from germline, CDR1 is LNHDA and CDR2 is SQIVND (reference sequence). The V end was cut by 1 base, the J end by 2 bases, with 15 bases between. There are 16 residues in the CDR3. The CDR3 sequence: CASSIVHSSLPYEQYF. As DNA, the CDR3 is TGTGCCAGTAGTATAGTACACAGTTCTTTGCCCTACGAGCAGTACTTC. The full variable domain, with the rest looked up from reference TRBV19 and TRBJ2-7, is DGGITQSPKYLFRKEGQNVTLSCEQNLNHDAMYWYRQDPGQGLRLIYYSQIVNDFQKGDIAEGYSVSREKKESFPLTVTSAQKNPTAFYLCASSIVHSSLPYEQYFGPGTRLTVT.